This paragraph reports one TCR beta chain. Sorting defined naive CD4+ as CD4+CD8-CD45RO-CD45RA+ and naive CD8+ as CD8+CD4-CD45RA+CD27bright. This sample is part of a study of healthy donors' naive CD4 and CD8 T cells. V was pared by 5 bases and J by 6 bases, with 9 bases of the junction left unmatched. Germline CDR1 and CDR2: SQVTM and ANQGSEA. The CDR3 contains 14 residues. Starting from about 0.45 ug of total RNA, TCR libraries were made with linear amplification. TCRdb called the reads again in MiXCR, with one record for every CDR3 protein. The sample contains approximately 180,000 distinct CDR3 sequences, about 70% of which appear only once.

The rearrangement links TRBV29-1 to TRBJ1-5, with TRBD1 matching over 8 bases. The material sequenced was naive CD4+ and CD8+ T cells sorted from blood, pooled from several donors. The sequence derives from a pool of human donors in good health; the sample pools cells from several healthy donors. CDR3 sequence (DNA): TGCAGCGTTCAGGACAGGGTATCGGGTCAGCCCCAGCATTTT. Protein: CSVQDRVSGQPQHF.